This TCR beta chain was captured by sequencing in a study of radiotherapy plus CTLA-4 blockade in lung cancer (dated by TCRdb to 2016 to 2018). For the wider study: Objective responses were observed in 15% to 20% of enrolled patients, and disease control was achieved in 25% to 35%. Findings and caveats that apply to the study as a whole: Increased serum interferon-beta after radiation, together with early dynamic changes in blood T cell clones, were reported to be the strongest predictors of response. After treatment with radiotherapy and ipilimumab, TCR clones that originated in tumors expanded in peripheral blood.

Libraries were prepared through the immunoSEQ multiplex PCR assay. TCRdb carries this immuneACCESS record with in-frame sequences only. Its versions omit some clonotypes, under half of them owing to an unresolved V gene in the studies checked, with the rest unexplained. This sample has approximately 95,000 clones in its table, and more than 75% of those were observed once. Approximately 3.4% of the sample comes from the top ten. A word on this clone: The target of this receptor is not known. No much larger clonotype is one base removed from it; base qualities were not supplied.

The CDR3 contains 17 residues, cysteine and phenylalanine counted. The DNA shown is the 51-base CDR3, in frame from base 1. The CDR1 and CDR2 encoded by the germline V gene (reference sequence) are MNHEY and SMNVEV. Trimming takes 2 bases from V and 1 base from J, and the germline ends sit 12 bases apart. The study evaluated CTLA-4 blockade (ipilimumab) given together with focal radiation therapy in patients who had chemo-refractory metastatic non-small-cell lung cancer. The TCR was taken from a human donor with non-small cell lung cancer who had a partial response to radiotherapy plus ipilimumab. The chain employs TRBV27 and TRBJ2-6; the D segment could be TRBD2, given 5 matching bases. The sequenced sample was peripheral blood, obtained from a patient treated with radiotherapy plus ipilimumab. In nucleotide form, the sequence is TGTGCCAGCAGTTTAACTGGGTCGGGATCTGGGGCCAACGTCCTGACTTTC. Its protein reads: CASSLTGSGSGANVLTF.